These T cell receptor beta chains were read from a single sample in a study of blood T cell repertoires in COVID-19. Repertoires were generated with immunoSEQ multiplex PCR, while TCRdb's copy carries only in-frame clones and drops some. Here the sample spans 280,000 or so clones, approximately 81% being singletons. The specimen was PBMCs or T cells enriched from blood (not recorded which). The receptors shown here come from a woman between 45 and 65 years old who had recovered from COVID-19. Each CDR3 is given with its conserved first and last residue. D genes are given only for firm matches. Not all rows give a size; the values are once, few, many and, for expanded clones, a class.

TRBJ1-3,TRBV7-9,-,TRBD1,CASSLGQSSGNTIYF,TGTGCCAGCAGCTTGGGACAGTCCTCTGGAAACACCATATATTTT
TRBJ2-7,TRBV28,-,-,CASSRRPTLNEQYF,TGTGCCAGCAGCCGGAGACCCACTCTAAACGAGCAGTACTTC
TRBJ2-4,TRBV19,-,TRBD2,CASSRGTSGGGNIQYF,TGTGCCAGTAGTAGAGGGACTAGCGGGGGAGGGAACATTCAGTACTTC
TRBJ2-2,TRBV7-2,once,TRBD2,CASSFTSGNTGELFF,TGTGCCAGCAGCTTTACTAGCGGGAACACCGGGGAGCTGTTTTTT
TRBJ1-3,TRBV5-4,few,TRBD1,CASSRGQSGNTIYF,TGTGCCAGCAGCAGGGGACAGAGTGGAAACACCATATATTTT
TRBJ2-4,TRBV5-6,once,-,CASSRSQSPSLQYF,TGTGCCAGCAGCAGATCACAGAGTCCCTCCCTTCAGTACTTC
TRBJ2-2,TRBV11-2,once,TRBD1,CASSPRRQGLRGTGELFF,TGTGCCAGCAGCCCTAGGAGACAGGGATTAAGGGGGACCGGGGAGCTGTTTTTT
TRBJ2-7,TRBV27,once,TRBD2,CASSPLPGRGGLYEQYF,TGTGCCAGCAGTCCTCTTCCTGGGCGGGGGGGACTGTACGAGCAGTACTTC
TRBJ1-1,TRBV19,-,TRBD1,CASSMHRGRDTEAFF,TGTGCCAGTAGTATGCACAGGGGGCGCGACACTGAAGCTTTCTTT
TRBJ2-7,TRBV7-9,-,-,CASSTGTPIYEQYF,TGTGCCAGCAGTACCGGGACTCCTATCTACGAGCAGTACTTC
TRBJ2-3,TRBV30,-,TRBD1,CACTGARTDTQYF,TGTGCCTGTACAGGGGCCCGCACAGATACGCAGTATTTT
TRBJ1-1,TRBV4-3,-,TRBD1,CASSQYDTGAGNTEAFF,TGCGCCAGCAGCCAATACGATACAGGGGCCGGGAACACTGAAGCTTTCTTT
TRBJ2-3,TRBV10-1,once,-,CASSKGGPVDTQYF,TGCGCCAGTTCAAAGGGGGGGCCGGTGGATACGCAGTATTTT
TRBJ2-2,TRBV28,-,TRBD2,CASSLSGGAPGELFF,TGTGCCAGCAGTCTTAGCGGGGGGGCCCCCGGGGAGCTGTTTTTT
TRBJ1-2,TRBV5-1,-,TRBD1,CASSLTGGFYGYTF,TGCGCCAGCAGCCTGACAGGGGGGTTTTATGGCTACACCTTC
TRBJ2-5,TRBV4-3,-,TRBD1,CASSQGDSQETQYF,TGCGCCAGCAGCCAAGGGGACAGTCAAGAGACCCAGTACTTC
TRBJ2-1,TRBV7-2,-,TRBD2,CASAGGYPYNEQFF,TGTGCCAGCGCGGGAGGGTACCCCTACAATGAGCAGTTCTTC
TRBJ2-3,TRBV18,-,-,CASRHAGAYTDTQYF,TGTGCCAGCCGTCACGCGGGGGCCTACACAGATACGCAGTATTTT
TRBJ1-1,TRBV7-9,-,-,CASSLKTGRTEAFF,TGTGCCAGCAGCTTAAAGACAGGAAGAACTGAAGCTTTCTTT
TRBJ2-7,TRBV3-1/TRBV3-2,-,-,CASSQIPDSEEQYF,TGTGCCAGCAGCCAAATCCCGGACTCTGAGGAGCAGTACTTC
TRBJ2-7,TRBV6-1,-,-,CASSEVRGLGEQYF,TGTGCCAGCAGTGAAGTTAGGGGTTTGGGCGAGCAGTACTTC
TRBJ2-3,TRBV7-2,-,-,CASSFGGALTDTQYF,TGTGCCAGCAGCTTTGGCGGCGCCCTCACAGATACGCAGTATTTT
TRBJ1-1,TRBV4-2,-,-,CASSQVDRINTEAFF,TGTGCCAGCAGCCAAGTAGACAGGATCAACACTGAAGCTTTCTTT
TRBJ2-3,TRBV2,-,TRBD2,CASRPRGGRGRSTDTQYF,TGTGCCAGCCGACCCCGAGGCGGGAGGGGGAGGAGCACAGATACGCAGTATTTT
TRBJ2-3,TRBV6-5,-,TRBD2,CASRASGSNTDTQYF,TGTGCCAGCCGAGCTAGCGGAAGTAACACAGATACGCAGTATTTT
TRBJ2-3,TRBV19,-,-,CASSITGLPTDTQYF,TGTGCCAGTAGTATAACTGGACTACCCACAGATACGCAGTATTTT
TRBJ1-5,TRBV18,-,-,CASSPPDRPNQPQHF,TGTGCCAGCTCACCACCGGACAGACCCAATCAGCCCCAGCATTTT
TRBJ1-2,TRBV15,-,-,CATSREQQVGGYTF,TGTGCCACCAGCAGAGAGCAACAGGTGGGAGGCTACACCTTC
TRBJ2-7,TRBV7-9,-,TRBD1,CASSSDRGHEQYF,TGTGCCAGCAGCTCGGACAGGGGGCACGAGCAGTACTTC
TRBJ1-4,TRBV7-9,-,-,CASSLRDEKLFF,TGTGCCAGCAGCTTAAGAGATGAAAAACTGTTTTTT
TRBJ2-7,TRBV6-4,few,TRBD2,CASSDSELADSYEQYF,TGTGCCAGCAGTGACTCGGAACTAGCGGATTCCTACGAGCAGTACTTC
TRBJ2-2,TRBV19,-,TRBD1,CASSIGRGQNTGELFF,TGTGCCAGTAGTATAGGTAGGGGGCAAAACACCGGGGAGCTGTTTTTT